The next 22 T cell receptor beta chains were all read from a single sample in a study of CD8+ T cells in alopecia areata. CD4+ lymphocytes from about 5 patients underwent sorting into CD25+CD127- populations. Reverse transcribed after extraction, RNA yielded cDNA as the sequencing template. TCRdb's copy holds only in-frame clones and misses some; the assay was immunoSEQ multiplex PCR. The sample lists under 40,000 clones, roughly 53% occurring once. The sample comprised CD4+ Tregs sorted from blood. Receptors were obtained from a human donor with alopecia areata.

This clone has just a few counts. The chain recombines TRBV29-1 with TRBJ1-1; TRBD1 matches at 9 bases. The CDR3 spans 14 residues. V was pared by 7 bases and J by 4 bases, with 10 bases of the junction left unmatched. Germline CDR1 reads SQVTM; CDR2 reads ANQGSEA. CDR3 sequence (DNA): TGCAGCGCGTCCGGGACAGGGAGAGGCACTGAAGCTTTCTTT. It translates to CSASGTGRGTEAFF.

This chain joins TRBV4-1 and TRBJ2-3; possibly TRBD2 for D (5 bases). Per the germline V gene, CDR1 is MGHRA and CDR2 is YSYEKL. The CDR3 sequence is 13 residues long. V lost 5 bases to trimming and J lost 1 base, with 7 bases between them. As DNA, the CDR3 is TGCGCCAGCAGCGCGCGGGGCACAGATACGCAGTATTTT. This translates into CASSARGTDTQYF.

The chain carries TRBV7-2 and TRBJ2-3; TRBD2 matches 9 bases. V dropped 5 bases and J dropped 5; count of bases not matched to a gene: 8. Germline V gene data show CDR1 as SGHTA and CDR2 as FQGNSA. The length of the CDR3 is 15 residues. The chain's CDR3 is CASSPRGGLGDTQYF. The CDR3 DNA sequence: TGTGCCAGCAGCCCGCGGGGGGGCTTGGGAGATACGCAGTATTTT.

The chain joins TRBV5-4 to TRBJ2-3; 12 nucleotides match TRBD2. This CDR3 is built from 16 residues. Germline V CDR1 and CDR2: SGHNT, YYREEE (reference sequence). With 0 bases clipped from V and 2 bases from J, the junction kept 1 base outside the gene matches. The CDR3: CASSLGLAGVTDTQYF. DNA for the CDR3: TGTGCCAGCAGCTTGGGACTAGCGGGGGTCACAGATACGCAGTATTTT.

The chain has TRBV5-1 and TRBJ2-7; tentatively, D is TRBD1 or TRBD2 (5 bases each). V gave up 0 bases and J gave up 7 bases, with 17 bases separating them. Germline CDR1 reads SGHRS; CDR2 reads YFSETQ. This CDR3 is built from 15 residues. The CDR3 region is CASSLEGTLSGEQYF. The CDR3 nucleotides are TGCGCCAGCAGCTTGGAGGGGACCCTGAGCGGAGAGCAGTACTTC.

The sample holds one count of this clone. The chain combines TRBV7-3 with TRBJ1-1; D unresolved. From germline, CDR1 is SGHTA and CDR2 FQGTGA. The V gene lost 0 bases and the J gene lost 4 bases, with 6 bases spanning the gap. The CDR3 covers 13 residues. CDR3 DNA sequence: TGTGCCAGCAGCTTAACCCCGATCACTGAAGCTTTCTTT. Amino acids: CASSLTPITEAFF.

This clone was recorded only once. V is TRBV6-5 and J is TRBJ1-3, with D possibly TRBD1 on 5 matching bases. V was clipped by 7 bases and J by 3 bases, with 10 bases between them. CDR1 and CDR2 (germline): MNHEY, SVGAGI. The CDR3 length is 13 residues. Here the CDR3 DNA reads TGTGCCAGCATGGAGGGGAATGGAAACACCATATATTTT. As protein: CASMEGNGNTIYF.

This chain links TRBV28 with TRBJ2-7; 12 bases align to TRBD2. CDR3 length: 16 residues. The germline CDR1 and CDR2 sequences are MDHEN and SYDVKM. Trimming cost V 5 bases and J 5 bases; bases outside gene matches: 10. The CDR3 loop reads CASSRHLTSGRNEQYF. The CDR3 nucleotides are TGTGCCAGCAGTCGTCACCTCACTAGCGGGAGGAACGAGCAGTACTTC.

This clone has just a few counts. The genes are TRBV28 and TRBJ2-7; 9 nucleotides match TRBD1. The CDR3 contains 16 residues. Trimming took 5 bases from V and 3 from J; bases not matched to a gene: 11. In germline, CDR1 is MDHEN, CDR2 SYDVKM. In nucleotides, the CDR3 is TGTGCCAGCAGTCCGCGTCCCGGACAGGGGAGCTACGAGCAGTACTTC. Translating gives CASSPRPGQGSYEQYF. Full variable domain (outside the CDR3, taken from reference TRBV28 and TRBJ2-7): DVKVTQSSRYLVKRTGEKVFLECVQDMDHENMFWYRQDPGLGLRLIYFSYDVKMKEKGDIPEGYSVSREKKERFSLILESASTNQTSMYLCASSPRPGQGSYEQYFGPGTRLTVT.

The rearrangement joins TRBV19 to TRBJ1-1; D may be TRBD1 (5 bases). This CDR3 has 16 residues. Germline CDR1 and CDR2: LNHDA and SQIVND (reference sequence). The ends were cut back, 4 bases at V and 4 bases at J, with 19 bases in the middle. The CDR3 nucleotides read TGTGCCAGTAGTAAATACCGGGACTACTTCCCCACTGAAGCTTTCTTT. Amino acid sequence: CASSKYRDYFPTEAFF.

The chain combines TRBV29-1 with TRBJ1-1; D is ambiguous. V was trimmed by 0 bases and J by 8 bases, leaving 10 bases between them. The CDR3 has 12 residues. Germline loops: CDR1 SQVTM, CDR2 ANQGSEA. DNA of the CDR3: TGCAGCGTTGAAGATCAAGGCCGAGAAGCTTTCTTT. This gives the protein CSVEDQGREAFF.

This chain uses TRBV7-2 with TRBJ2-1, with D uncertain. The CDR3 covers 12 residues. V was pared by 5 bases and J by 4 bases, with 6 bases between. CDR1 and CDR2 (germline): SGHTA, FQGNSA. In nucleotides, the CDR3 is TGTGCCAGCAGCCCGATTTACAATGAGCAGTTCTTC. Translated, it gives CASSPIYNEQFF. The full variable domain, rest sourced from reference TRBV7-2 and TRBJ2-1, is GAGVSQSPSNKVTEKGKDVELRCDPISGHTALYWYRQSLGQGLEFLIYFQGNSAPDKSGLPSDRFSAERTGGSVSTLTIQRTQQEDSAVYLCASSPIYNEQFFGPGTRLTVL.

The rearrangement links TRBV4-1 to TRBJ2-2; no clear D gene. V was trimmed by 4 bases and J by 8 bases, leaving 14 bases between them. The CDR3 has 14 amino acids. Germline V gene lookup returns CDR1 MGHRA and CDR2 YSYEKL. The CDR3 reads CASSLFLPSGELFF. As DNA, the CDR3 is TGCGCCAGCAGCCTGTTCCTGCCGTCGGGGGAGCTGTTTTTT.

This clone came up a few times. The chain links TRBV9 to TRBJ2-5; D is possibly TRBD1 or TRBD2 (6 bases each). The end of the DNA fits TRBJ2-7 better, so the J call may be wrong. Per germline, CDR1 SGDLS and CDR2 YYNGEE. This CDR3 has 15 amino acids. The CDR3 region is CASSVSTGASYEQYF. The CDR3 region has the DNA TGTGCCAGCAGCGTATCCACGGGGGCTTCCTACGAGCAGTACTTC.

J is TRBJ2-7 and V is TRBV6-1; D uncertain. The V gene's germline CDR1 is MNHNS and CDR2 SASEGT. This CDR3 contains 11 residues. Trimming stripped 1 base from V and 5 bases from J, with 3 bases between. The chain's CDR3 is CASSEVDEQYF. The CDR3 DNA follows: TGTGCCAGCAGTGAAGTTGACGAGCAGTACTTC.

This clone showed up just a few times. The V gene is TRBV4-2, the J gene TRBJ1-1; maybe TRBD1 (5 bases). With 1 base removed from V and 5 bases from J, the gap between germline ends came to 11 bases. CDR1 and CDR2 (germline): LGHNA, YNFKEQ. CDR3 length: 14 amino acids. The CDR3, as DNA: TGTGCCAGCAGCCAAGGGGGTAGGGGAACTGAAGCTTTCTTT. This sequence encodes CASSQGGRGTEAFF.

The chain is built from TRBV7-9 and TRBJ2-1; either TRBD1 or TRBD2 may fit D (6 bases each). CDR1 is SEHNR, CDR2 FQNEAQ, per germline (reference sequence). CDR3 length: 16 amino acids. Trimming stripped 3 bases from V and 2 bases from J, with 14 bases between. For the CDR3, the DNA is TGTGCCAGCAGCTTTGGAGGGGGAGCTACCTACAATGAGCAGTTCTTC. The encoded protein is CASSFGGGATYNEQFF.

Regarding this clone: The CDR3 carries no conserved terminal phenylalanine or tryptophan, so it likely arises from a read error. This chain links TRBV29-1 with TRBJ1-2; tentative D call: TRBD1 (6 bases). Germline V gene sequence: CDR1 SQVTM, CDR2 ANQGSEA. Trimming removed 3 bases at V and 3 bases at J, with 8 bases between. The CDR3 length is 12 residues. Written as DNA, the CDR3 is TGCAGCGTTGACAGGGGACACTATGGCTACACCCTC. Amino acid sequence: CSVDRGHYGYTL.

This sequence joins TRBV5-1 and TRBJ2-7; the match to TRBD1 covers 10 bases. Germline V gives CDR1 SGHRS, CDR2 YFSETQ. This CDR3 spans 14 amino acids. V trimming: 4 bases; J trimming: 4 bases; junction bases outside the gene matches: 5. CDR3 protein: CASSPGQGSYEQYF. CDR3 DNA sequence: TGCGCCAGCAGCCCGGGACAGGGGAGTTACGAGCAGTACTTC.

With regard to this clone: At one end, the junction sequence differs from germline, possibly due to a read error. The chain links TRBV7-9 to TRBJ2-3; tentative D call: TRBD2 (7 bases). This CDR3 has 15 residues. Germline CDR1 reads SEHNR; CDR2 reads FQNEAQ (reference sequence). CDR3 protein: CASTLLGGLTDTQYF. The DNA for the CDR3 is TGTGCCAGCACCTTATTGGGGGGGCTCACAGATACGCAGTATTTT.

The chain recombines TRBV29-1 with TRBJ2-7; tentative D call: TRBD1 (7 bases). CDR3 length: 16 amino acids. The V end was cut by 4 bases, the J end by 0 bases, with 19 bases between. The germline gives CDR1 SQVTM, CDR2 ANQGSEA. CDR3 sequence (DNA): TGCAGCGTTGCGGGGAGGACAGGCCTTTCCTCCTACGAGCAGTACTTC. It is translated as CSVAGRTGLSSYEQYF.

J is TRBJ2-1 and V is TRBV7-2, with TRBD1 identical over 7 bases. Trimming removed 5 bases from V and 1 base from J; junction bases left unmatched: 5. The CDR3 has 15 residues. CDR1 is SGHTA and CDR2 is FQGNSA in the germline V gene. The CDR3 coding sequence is TGTGCCAGCAGCCGGCAGGGACAGTCCTACAATGAGCAGTTCTTC. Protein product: CASSRQGQSYNEQFF.